The entry below gives a single T cell receptor (beta chain) sequence along with its context. Its antigen remains unknown. This may arise from a read error, as a much more abundant clone is one base away. For bulk TCR libraries, previously described methods and listed TCR primers were used. TCRdb re-called the PCR reads with MiXCR, one entry per CDR3 protein. The sample has just under 650,000 distinct CDR3 sequences, nearly 20% seen once. The record originates from a study of molecular identifiers for immune sequencing clone quantification. The CDR3 is 12 residues long. V dropped 2 bases and J dropped 4 bases, with 7 bases sitting between them. The germline CDR1 and CDR2 sequences are DFQATT and SNEGSKA (reference sequence). Findings and caveats of the study: Clones above 20 RNA copies contained over 97% of effector molecules but under 1% of naive ones.

The chain uses TRBV20-1 and TRBJ2-3; D remains ambiguous. This clonotype originated in a human donor in good health. Some libraries in this study had Jurkat cell RNA spiked in. The sequencing sample was made of naive CD8+ T cells from blood, with Jurkat cell RNA spiked in. Noted subset: FACS-sorted CD8+CD4-CCR7+CD45RA+ naive T cells. The CDR3 reads CSARKYADTQYF. The CDR3 DNA reads as TGCAGTGCTAGAAAGTACGCAGATACGCAGTATTTT.